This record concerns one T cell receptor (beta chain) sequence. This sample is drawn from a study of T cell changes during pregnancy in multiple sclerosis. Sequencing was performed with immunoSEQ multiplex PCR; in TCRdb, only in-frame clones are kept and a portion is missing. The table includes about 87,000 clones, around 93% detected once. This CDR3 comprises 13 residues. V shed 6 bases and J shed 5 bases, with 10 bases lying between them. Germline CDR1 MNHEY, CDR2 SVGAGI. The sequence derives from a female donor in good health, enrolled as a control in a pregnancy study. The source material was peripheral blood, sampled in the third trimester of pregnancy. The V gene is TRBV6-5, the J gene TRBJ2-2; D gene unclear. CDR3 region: CASSLRVTGELFF. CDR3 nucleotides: TGTGCCAGCAGCCTTCGGGTGACCGGGGAGCTGTTTTTT.